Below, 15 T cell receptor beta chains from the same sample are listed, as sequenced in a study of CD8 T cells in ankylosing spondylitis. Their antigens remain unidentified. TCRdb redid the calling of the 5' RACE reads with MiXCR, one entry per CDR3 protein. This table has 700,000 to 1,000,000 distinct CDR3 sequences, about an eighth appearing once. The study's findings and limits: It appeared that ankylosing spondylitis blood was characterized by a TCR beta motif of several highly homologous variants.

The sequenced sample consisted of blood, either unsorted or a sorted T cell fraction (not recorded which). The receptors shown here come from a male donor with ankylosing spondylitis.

CDR3 protein: CASSPGTLTEAFF. CDR3 DNA sequence: TGTGCCAGCAGTCCGGGGACCCTAACTGAAGCTTTCTTT. This rearrangement joins TRBV28 to TRBJ1-1; tentatively, D is TRBD1 (5 bases). The CDR3 totals 13 residues. Germline V lookup: CDR1 MDHEN, CDR2 SYDVKM. V lost 5 bases and J lost 5, with 12 bases in between.

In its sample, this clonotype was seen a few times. CDR3 bases: TGCGCCAGCAGCAGGGGACAAAGTAGAGTTGGCGAGCAGTACTTC. This codes for CASSRGQSRVGEQYF. This sequence joins TRBV5-1 and TRBJ2-7; D is possibly TRBD1 (6 bases). CDR3 length: 15 amino acids. Per the germline V gene, CDR1 is SGHRS and CDR2 is YFSETQ. Trimming pared 4 bases from V and 6 bases from J, leaving 20 bases between.

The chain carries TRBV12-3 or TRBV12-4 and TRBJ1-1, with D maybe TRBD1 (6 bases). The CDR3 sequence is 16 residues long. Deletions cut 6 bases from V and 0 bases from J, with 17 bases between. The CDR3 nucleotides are TGTGCCAGCAGCCGTGCCCGACAGGAGGTGAACACTGAAGCTTTCTTT. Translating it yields CASSRARQEVNTEAFF.

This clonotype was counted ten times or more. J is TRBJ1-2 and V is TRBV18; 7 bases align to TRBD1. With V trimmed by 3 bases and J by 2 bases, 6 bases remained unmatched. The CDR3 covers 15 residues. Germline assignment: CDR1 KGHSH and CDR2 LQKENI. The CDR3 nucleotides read TGTGCCAGCTCACCTCCGGGACAGCCCAACTATGGCTACACCTTC. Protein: CASSPPGQPNYGYTF.

The CDR3 sequence is CASSTGLPGGPDTQYF. CDR3 nucleotide sequence: TGTGCCAGCAGTACCGGACTCCCCGGGGGCCCAGATACGCAGTATTTT. This chain joins TRBV7-9 and TRBJ2-3, with D perhaps assigned TRBD1 or TRBD2 (6 bases each). Germline CDR1 SEHNR, CDR2 FQNEAQ (reference sequence). This CDR3 contains 16 residues. Trimming left V 6 bases short and J 4 bases short, with 20 bases between.

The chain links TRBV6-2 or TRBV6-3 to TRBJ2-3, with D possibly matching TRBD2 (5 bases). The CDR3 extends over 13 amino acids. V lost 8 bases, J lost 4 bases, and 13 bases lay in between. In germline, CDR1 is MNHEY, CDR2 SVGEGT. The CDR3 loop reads CASERGIADTQYF. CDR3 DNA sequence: TGTGCCAGCGAGAGAGGGATCGCAGATACGCAGTATTTT.

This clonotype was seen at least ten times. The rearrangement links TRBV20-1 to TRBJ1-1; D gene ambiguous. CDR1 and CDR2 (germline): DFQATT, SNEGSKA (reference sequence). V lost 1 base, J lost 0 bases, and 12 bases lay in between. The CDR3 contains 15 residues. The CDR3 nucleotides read TGCAGTGCTAGAGTCCTGGGAGGACTGAACACTGAAGCTTTCTTT. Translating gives CSARVLGGLNTEAFF.

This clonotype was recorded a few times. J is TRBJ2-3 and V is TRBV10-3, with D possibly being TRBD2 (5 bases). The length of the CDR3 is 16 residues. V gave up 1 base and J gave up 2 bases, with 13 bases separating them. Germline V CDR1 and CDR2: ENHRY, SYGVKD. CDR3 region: CAISELRERATDTQYF. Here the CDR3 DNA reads TGTGCCATCAGTGAGTTGAGGGAGAGGGCCACAGATACGCAGTATTTT.

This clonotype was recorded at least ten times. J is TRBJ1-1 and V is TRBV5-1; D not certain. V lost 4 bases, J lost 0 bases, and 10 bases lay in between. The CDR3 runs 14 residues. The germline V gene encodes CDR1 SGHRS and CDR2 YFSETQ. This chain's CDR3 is CASSAAPMNTEAFF. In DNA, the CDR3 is TGCGCCAGCAGCGCCGCCCCTATGAACACTGAAGCTTTCTTT.

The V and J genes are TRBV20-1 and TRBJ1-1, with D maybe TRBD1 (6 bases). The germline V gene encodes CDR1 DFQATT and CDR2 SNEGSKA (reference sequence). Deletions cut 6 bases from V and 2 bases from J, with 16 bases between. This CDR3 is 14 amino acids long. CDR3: CSANRGRGNTEAFF. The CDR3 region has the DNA TGCAGTGCCAATCGGGGGCGCGGAAACACTGAAGCTTTCTTT.

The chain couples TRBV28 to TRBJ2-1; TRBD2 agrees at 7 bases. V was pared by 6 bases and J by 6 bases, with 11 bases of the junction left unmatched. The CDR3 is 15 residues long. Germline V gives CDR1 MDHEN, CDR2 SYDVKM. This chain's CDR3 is CASSPIERDFNEQFF. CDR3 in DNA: TGTGCCAGCAGCCCTATCGAGCGGGATTTCAATGAGCAGTTCTTC.

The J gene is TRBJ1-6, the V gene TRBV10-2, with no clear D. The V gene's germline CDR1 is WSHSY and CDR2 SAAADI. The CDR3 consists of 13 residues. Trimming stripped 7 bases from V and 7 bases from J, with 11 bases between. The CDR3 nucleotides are TGCGCCAGCAAGGTCCTGGGAAATTCACCCCTCCACTTT. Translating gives CASKVLGNSPLHF.

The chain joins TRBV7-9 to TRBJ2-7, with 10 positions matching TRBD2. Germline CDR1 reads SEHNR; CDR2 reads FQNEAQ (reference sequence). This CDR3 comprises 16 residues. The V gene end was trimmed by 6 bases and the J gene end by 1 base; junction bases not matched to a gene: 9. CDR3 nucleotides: TGTGCCAGCAGACCTAGCGGGAGTTACCATTCCTACGAGCAGTACTTC. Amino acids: CASRPSGSYHSYEQYF.

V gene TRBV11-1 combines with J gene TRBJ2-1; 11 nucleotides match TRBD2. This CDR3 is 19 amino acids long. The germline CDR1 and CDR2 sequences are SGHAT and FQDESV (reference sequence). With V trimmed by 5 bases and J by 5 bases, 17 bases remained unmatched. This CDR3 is CASSPPRGSGLAAHNEQFF. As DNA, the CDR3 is TGTGCCAGCAGCCCCCCCCGGGGATCGGGACTAGCGGCACACAATGAGCAGTTCTTC.

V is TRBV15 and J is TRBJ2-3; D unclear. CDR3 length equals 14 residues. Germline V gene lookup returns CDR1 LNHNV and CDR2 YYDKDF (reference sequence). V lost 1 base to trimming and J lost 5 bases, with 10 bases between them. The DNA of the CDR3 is TGTGCCACCAGCAGAGCTGGACCGGGAGATACGCAGTATTTT. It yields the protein CATSRAGPGDTQYF.